Given below is one TCR beta chain in context. Its antigen is currently not known. No base quality information exists; no much larger clone differs at one position. This sample is part of a study of T cells after yellow fever vaccination (dated by TCRdb to the late 2010s). Regarding the research as a whole: The SMART-Seq v4 Ultra Low Input RNA kit was used to prepare libraries from fractions with low cell numbers. To track T-cell clones before and after primary and booster YFV17D yellow fever vaccination, bulk TCR alpha and beta repertoires were sequenced longitudinally. Two healthy male donors, one aged 18 to 30 and one aged 30 to 40 years, were included in the cohort. Bulk PBMC replicates and cell subsets were isolated from blood drawn at multiple timepoints before and after both primary and secondary immunization.

The treatment or condition label on this specimen signifies: live attenuated yellow fever vaccine strain. At every blood-draw timepoint, two biological replicates of bulk PBMCs were collected. A standard Ficoll-Paque protocol was used to isolate PBMCs from peripheral blood. RNA was extracted with TriZol from bulk PBMCs, CD4 and CD8 fractions, and dextramer-positive and dextramer-negative fractions. CDR1 and CDR2 are drawn from the germline V gene (reference sequence): DFQATT, SNEGSKA. V drops 0 bases and J drops 3 bases, leaving 11 bases in between. From its cysteine to its phenylalanine, the CDR3 spans 14 amino acids. Of the read, only the CDR3 DNA is kept; its 42 bases are in frame from base 1. TCR cDNA was made using 5'RACE template switching, a step that added a universal primer site and unique molecular identifiers. Priming of cDNA synthesis was performed from both the TCR alpha and TCR beta constant segments. Library amplification used two PCR steps, and the second PCR step added sample barcodes and sequencing adapters. Sequencing of libraries was done on Illumina HiSeq 2500 (2x100 bp) or NovaSeq (2x150 bp). Turning to the authors' computational methods: Reads were demultiplexed and collapsed into UMI consensus sequences with MIGEC, and V(D)J alignment was performed with MiXCR. Using edgeR on replicate PBMC samples, clonotypes were called vaccine-responding if FDR was below 0.01 and the log2 fold change was above 5 up to day 15. Bulk clonotypes were assigned CD4 or CD8 identity according to which sequenced CD4 or CD8 repertoire held them at higher abundance. TCRdb trimmed public reads at Q25 via fastp, called clones via MiXCR and kept in-frame beta chains. Entries are consolidated by CDR3 protein sequence, retaining the most common genes and DNA. The V and J calls reflect TCRdb's pipeline rather than the authors' work. The sample table records just under 600,000 distinct CDR3 sequences; roughly 12% of these occur just once. Together, the top ten hold 11% to 15% of the sample.

Overall study results and their limits: Compared with the primary T-cell response, the secondary T-cell response was faster but weaker, reaching its peak on day 5 rather than on day 15. Because the study included only a couple of donors, the extent to which the findings can be generalized is limited. Because abundant contaminating clonotypes from the bulk population could be contained in FACS-sorted repertoires, computational filtering was required. Most clones expanded after primary vaccination were re-detected after the booster (approximately 95% of CD4 and approximately 88% of CD8), suggesting broad memory maintenance. A small fraction of clonotypes showed up in both the CD4 and CD8 compartments, probably as a result of convergent recombination.

This sequence originates from a man under 40 who received the YFV17D yellow fever vaccine. This sample comprised PBMCs, obtained on the day of the yellow fever booster vaccination. The V gene is TRBV20-1 and the J gene is TRBJ2-5; the D region possibly corresponds to TRBD1 (5 bases align). The DNA sequence is TGCAGTGCTAGAGATTGGTCAGGGAAAGAGACCCAGTACTTC. It encodes CSARDWSGKETQYF.